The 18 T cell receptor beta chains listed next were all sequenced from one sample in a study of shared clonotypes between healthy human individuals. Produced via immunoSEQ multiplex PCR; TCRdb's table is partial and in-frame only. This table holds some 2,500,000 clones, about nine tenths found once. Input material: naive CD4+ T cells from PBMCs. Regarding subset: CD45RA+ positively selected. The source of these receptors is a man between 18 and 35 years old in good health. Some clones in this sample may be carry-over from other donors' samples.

CDR3 region: CASSETGLADEQYF. DNA of the CDR3: TGTGCCAGCAGTGAAACGGGACTAGCAGACGAGCAGTACTTC. V is TRBV2 and J is TRBJ2-7; TRBD2 matches 9 bases. CDR3 length: 14 amino acids. J was trimmed by 5 bases and V by 2 bases; bases with no gene match: 4. CDR1 and CDR2 from the germline V gene are SNHLY and FYNNEI. Combining the CDR3 with reference TRBV2 and TRBJ2-7 gives the whole variable domain EPEVTQTPSHQVTQMGQEVILRCVPISNHLYFYWYRQILGQKVEFLVSFYNNEISEKSEIFDDQFSVERPDGSNFTLKIRSTKLEDSAMYFCASSETGLADEQYFGPGTRLTVT.

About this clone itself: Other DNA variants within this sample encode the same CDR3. The DNA for the CDR3 is TGTGCCAGCAGCCCCCCGATTGGCGAGCAGTACTTC. Translating it yields CASSPPIGEQYF. The chain employs TRBV7-9 and TRBJ2-7; D call uncertain. Germline V gene lookup returns CDR1 SEHNR and CDR2 FQNEAQ (reference sequence). This CDR3 is built from 12 residues. Trimming left V 5 bases short and J 6 bases short, with 11 bases between.

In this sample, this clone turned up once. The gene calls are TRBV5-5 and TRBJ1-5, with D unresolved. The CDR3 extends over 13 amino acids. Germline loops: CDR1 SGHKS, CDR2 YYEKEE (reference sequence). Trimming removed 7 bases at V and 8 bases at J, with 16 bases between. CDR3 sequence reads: CASRVGAREPQHF. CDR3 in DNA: TGTGCCAGCCGCGTCGGTGCTCGGGAGCCCCAGCATTTT.

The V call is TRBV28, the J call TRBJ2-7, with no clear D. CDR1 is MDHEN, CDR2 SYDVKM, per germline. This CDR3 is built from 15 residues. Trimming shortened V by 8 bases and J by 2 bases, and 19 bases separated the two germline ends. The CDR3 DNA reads TGTGCCAGCTTTGGCGTGGGGTCCCCCACCTACGAGCAGTACTTC. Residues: CASFGVGSPTYEQYF.

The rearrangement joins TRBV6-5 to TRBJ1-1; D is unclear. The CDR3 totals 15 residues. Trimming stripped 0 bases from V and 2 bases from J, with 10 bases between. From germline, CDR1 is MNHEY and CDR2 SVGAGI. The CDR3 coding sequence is TGTGCCAGCAGTTACTCTCCCACGGGAAACACTGAAGCTTTCTTT. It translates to CASSYSPTGNTEAFF.

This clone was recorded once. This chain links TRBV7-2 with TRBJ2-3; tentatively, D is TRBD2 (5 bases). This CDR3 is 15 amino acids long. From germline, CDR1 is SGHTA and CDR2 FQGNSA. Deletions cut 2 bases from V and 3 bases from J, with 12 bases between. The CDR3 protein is CASSLLGSATDTQYF. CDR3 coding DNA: TGTGCCAGCAGCTTACTGGGGAGTGCAACAGATACGCAGTATTTT.

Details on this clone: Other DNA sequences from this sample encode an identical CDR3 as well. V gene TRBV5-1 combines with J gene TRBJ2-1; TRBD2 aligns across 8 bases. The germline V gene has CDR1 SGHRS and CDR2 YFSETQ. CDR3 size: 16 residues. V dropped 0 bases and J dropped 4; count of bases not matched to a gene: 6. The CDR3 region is CASSLAASGRYNEQFF. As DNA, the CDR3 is TGCGCCAGCAGCTTGGCTGCGAGCGGGAGATACAATGAGCAGTTCTTC.

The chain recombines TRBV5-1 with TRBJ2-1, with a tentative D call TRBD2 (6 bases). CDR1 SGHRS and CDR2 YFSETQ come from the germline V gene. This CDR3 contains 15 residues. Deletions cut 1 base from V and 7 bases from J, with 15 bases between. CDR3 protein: CASSLSRGLGNEQFF. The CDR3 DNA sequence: TGCGCCAGCAGCTTGTCAAGGGGACTCGGTAATGAGCAGTTCTTC. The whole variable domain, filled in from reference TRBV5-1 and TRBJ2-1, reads KAGVTQTPRYLIKTRGQQVTLSCSPISGHRSVSWYQQTPGQGLQFLFEYFSETQRNKGNFPGRFSGRQFSNSRSEMNVSTLELGDSALYLCASSLSRGLGNEQFFGPGTRLTVL.

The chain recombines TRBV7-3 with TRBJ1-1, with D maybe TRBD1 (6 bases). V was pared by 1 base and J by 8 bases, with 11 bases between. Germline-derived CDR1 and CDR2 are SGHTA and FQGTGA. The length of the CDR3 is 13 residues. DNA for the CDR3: TGTGCCAGCAGCTTAAGAGAGGGGGGAGAAGCTTTCTTT. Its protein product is CASSLREGGEAFF.

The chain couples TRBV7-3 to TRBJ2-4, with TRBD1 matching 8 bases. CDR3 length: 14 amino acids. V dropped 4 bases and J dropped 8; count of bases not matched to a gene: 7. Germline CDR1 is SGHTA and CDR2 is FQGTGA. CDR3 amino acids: CASSSGQGGDIQYF. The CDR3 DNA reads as TGTGCCAGCAGCTCCGGACAGGGAGGAGACATTCAGTACTTC.

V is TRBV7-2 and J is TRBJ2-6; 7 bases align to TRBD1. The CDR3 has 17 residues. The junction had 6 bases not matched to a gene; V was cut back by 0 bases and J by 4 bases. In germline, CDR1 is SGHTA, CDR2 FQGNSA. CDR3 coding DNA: TGTGCCAGCAGCTTAGCTGCCAGGGGGAACGGGGCCAACGTCCTGACTTTC. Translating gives CASSLAARGNGANVLTF.

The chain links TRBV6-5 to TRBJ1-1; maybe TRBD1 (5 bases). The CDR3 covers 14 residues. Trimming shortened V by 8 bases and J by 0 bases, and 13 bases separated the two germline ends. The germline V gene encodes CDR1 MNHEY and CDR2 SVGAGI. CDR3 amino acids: CASGAQGLNTEAFF. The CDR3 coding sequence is TGTGCCAGCGGGGCCCAAGGGCTGAACACTGAAGCTTTCTTT.

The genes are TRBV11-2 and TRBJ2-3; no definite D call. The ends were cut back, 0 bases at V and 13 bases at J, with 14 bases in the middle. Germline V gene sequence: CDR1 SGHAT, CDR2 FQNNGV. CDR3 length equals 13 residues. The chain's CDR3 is CASSLDQPHSEYF. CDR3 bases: TGTGCCAGCAGCTTAGACCAGCCGCATTCGGAGTATTTT.

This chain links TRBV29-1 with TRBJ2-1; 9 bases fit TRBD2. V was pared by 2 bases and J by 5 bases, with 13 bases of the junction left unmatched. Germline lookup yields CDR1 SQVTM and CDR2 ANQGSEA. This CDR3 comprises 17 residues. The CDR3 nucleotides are TGCAGCGTTGAATTGAGGTGGAATAGCGGGAGTAACAATGAGCAGTTCTTC. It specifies CSVELRWNSGSNNEQFF.

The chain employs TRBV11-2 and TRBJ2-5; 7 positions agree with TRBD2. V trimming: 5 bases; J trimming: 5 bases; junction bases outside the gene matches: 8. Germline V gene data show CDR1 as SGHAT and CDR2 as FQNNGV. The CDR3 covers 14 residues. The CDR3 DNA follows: TGTGCCAGCAGCACCGGGACCGGGGGGGAGACCCAGTACTTC. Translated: CASSTGTGGETQYF.

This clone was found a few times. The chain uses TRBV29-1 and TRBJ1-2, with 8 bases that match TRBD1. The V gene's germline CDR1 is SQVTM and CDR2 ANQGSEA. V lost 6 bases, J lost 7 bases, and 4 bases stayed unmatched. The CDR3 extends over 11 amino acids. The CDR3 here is CSVTGGFGYTF. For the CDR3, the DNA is TGCAGCGTAACAGGGGGGTTTGGCTACACCTTC.

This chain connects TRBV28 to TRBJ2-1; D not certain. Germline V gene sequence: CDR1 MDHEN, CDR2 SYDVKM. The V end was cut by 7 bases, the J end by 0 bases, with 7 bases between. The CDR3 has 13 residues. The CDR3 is CASITGSYNEQFF. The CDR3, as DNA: TGTGCCAGCATCACCGGCTCCTACAATGAGCAGTTCTTC.

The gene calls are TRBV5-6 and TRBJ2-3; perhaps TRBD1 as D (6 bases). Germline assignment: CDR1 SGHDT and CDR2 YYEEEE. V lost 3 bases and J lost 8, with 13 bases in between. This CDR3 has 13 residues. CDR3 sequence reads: CASSSAGVVTQYF. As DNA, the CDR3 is TGTGCCAGCAGCTCGGCAGGGGTTGTTACGCAGTATTTT.